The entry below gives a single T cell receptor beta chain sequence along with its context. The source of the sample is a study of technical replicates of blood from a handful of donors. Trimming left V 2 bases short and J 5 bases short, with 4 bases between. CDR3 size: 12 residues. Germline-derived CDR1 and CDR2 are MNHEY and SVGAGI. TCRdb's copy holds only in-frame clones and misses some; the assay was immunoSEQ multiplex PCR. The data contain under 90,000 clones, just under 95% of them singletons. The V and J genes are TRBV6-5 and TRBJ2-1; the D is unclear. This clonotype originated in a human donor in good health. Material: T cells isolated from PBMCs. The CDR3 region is CASSYPDNEQFF. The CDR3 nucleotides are TGTGCCAGCAGTTACCCGGACAATGAGCAGTTCTTC.